The T cell receptor beta chain under discussion was sequenced for a study of blood T cell repertoires in COVID-19 (dated by TCRdb to 2020 to 2021). About the investigation overall: Collaborator samples came from the United States, Italy and Spain and covered acute and convalescent phases of COVID-19. The prospective study material was composed of cDNA or gDNA derived from T cells, B-cell-depleted T cells, or PBMCs. Samples came from the ongoing ImmuneRACE study (first 160 participants) plus 1,254 subjects from 6 global collaborators. Sample metadata almost always included a de-identified subject ID, COVID-19 status, age in years and sex. Where available, HLA class I and class II types were obtained from metadata supplied by the sample provider rather than from assay-based typing. The repertoires were released in a freely available public database intended as a resource for research on the immune response to SARS-CoV-2. Subjects who had been exposed to COVID-19, were actively infected with it, or had recovered from it provided the deeply sampled blood TCRbeta repertoires that made up the dataset.

TCRbeta CDR3 regions were amplified from genomic DNA using the immunoSEQ Assay, a bias-controlled multiplex PCR. The published analysis was carried out like this. The number of nucleated cells in each sample was estimated by amplification of reference gene primers within the assay. Sequence reads were collapsed and filtered to measure the absolute abundance of every unique TCRbeta CDR3 rearrangement. For each sample, productive Simpson clonality was calculated as the square root of Simpson's diversity index across productive rearrangements. The clones in this table, taken by TCRdb from immuneACCESS, are in-frame only. Not every clone is retained; where verified, under half of the shortfall comes from an unresolved V gene, and the cause of the rest is unknown. V and J calls and clone size are those listed in that table; D and trimming were worked out from the DNA. The table for this sample lists about 170,000 clones; 80% to 90% of them were counted only once. The ten largest clonotypes hold approximately 14% of the sample.

At one collaborating source in Seattle, patients were enrolled during active infection and were followed longitudinally through the course of disease. Each collaborating institution followed its own protocols to collect whole blood in K2EDTA tubes. For TCRbeta analysis, collaborator samples were shipped as frozen whole blood, as isolated PBMCs, or as DNA extracted from either sample type. What the work shows at the level of the full study, not this receptor alone: Clinical and demographic metadata were provided uncurated, with the amount varying by source and participant.

In the case of this clone: It has no known antigen specificity. No base quality information exists; no much larger clone differs at one position. The sample carries other DNA sequences with the same CDR3.

CDR1 is given as LGHNA and CDR2 as YNFKEQ, both from the germline V gene. The CDR3 contains 14 residues, cysteine and phenylalanine counted. Only CDR3 DNA is held: 42 bases, read in frame from base 1. V is cut by 4 bases and J by 1 base, and the space between the germline ends is 11 bases. The receptor chain draws on TRBV4-2 and TRBJ2-7; TRBD2 might be the D gene, on 6 matching bases. The TCR was taken from a woman aged 70-85 years with COVID-19, enrolled during active disease. Sequencing input: peripheral blood. The CDR3 reads CASSPGLQSYEQYF. The nucleotides read TGTGCCAGCAGCCCCGGACTACAATCCTACGAGCAGTACTTC.